This TCR beta chain was observed in a study of cytomegalovirus exposure and HLA in healthy donors. The study's findings and limits: Most TCR sequences were rare, but some public TCRs occurred in many donors.

About this clone itself: What it recognizes is unknown.

The PCR made use of 60 Vbeta and 13 Jbeta primers. TCRdb's table, derived via immunoSEQ multiplex PCR, lists solely in-frame clones and lacks some. The data hold roughly 110,000 clones, with 70% to 85% observed a single time. The V end was cut by 8 bases, the J end by 5 bases, with 16 bases between. The CDR3 totals 14 residues. The germline V gene has CDR1 MNHNY and CDR2 SVGAGI (reference sequence). The TCR originated in a male donor in good health and CMV-seronegative. Sequenced: PBMCs. The chain employs TRBV6-6 and TRBJ1-5; D remains unclear. CDR3 DNA: TGTGCCAGCGGCTTTTTGGGCAAGGATCAGCCCCAGCATTTT. This codes for CASGFLGKDQPQHF.